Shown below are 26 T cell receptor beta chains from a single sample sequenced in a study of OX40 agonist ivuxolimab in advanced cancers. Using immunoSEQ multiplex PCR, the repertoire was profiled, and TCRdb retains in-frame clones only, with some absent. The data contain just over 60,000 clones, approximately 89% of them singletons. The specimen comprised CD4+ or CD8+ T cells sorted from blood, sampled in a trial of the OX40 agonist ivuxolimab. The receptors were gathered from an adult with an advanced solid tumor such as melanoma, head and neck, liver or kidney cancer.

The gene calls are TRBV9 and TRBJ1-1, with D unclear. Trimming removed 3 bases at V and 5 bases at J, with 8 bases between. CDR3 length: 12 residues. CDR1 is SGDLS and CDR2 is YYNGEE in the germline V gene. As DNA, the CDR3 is TGTGCCAGCAGCGGGGGTATAACTGAAGCTTTCTTT. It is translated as CASSGGITEAFF. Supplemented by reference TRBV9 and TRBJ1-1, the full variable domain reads DSGVTQTPKHLITATGQRVTLRCSPRSGDLSVYWYQQSLDQGLQFLIQYYNGEERAKGNILERFSAQQFPDLHSELNLSSLELGDSALYFCASSGGITEAFFGQGTRLTVV.

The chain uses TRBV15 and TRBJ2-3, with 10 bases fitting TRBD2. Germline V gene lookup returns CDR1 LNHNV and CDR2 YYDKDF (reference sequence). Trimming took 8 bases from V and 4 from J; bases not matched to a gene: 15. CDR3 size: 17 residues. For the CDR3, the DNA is TGTGCCACCGGCGGCGAGCGGGAGGGCCACGGGTCAGATACGCAGTATTTT. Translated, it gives CATGGEREGHGSDTQYF. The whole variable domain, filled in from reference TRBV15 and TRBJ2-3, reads DAMVIQNPRYQVTQFGKPVTLSCSQTLNHNVMYWYQQKSSQAPKLLFHYYDKDFNNEADTPDNFQSRRPNTSFCFLDIRSPGLGDTAMYLCATGGEREGHGSDTQYFGPGTRLTVL.

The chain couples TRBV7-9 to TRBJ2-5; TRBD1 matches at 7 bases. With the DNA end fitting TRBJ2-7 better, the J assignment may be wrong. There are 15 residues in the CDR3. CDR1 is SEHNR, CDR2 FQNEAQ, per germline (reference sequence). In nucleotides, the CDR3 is TGTGCCAGCAGCTCCAGGGGGTCTTCTCTCTACGAGCAGTACTTC. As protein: CASSSRGSSLYEQYF.

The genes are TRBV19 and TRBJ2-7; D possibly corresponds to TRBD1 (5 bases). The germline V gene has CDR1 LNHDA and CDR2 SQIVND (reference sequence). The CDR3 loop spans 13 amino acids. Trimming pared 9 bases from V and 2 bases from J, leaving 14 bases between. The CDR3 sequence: CASPLGQTYEQYF. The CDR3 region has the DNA TGTGCCAGCCCTCTGGGGCAGACCTACGAGCAGTACTTC.

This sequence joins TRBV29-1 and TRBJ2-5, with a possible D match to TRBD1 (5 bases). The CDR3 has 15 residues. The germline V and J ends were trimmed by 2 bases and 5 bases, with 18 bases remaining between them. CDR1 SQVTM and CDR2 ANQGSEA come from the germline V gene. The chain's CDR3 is CSVERAGLSGETQYF. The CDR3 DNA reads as TGCAGCGTTGAAAGGGCAGGGCTTTCAGGGGAGACCCAGTACTTC.

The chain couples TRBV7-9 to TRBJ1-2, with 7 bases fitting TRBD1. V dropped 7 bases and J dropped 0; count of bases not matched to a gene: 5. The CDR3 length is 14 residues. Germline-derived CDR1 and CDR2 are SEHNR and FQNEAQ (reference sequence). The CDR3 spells CASTPTGANYGYTF. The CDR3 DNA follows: TGTGCCAGCACGCCAACAGGGGCTAACTATGGCTACACCTTC.

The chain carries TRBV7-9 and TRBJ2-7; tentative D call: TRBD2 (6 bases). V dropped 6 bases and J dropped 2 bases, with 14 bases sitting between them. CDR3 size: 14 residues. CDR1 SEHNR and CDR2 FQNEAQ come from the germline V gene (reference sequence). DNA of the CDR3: TGTGCCAGCAGTTTACGGGACTCCGCCTACGAGCAGTACTTC. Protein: CASSLRDSAYEQYF. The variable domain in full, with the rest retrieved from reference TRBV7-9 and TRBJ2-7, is DTGVSQNPRHKITKRGQNVTFRCDPISEHNRLYWYRQTLGQGPEFLTYFQNEAQLEKSRLLSDRFSAERPKGSFSTLEIQRTEQGDSAMYLCASSLRDSAYEQYFGPGTRLTVT.

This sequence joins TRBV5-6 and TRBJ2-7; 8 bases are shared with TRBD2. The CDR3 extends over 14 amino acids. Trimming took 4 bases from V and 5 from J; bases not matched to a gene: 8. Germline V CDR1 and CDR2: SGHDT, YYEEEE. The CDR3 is CASSRGAGGNEQYF. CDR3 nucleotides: TGTGCCAGCAGCAGAGGGGCGGGGGGCAACGAGCAGTACTTC.

The CDR3 nucleotides read TGCGCCAGCAGCCAAGGGAGGACTAGCGGGACTATCACAGATACGCAGTATTTT. Translated: CASSQGRTSGTITDTQYF. This chain connects TRBV4-1 to TRBJ2-3, with 12 nucleotides matching TRBD2. This CDR3 is 18 amino acids long. Germline-derived CDR1 and CDR2 are MGHRA and YSYEKL. The J segment lost 2 bases and the V segment lost 1 base, leaving 7 bases of the junction unmatched.

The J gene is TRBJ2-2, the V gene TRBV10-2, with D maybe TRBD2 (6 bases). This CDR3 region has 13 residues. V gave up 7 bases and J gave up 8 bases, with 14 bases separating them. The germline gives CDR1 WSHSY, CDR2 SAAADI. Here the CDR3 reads CASNLRREGELFF. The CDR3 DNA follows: TGCGCCAGCAACCTCAGGAGGGAAGGGGAGCTGTTTTTT.

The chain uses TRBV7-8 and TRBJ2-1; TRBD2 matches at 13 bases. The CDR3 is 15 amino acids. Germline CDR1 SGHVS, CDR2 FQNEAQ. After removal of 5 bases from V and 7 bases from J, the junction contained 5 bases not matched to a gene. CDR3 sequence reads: CASSPRTSGSNEQFF. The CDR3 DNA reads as TGTGCCAGCAGCCCGAGGACTAGCGGGAGTAATGAGCAGTTCTTC.

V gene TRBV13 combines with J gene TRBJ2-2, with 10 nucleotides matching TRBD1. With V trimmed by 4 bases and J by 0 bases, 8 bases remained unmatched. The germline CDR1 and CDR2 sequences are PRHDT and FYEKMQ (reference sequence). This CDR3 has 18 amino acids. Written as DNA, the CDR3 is TGTGCCAGCAGCTCGAGGGACAGGGGAGTCACGAACACCGGGGAGCTGTTTTTT. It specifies CASSSRDRGVTNTGELFF. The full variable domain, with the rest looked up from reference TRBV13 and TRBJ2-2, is AAGVIQSPRHLIKEKRETATLKCYPIPRHDTVYWYQQGPGQDPQFLISFYEKMQSDKGSIPDRFSAQQFSDYHSELNMSSLELGDSALYFCASSSRDRGVTNTGELFFGEGSRLTVL.

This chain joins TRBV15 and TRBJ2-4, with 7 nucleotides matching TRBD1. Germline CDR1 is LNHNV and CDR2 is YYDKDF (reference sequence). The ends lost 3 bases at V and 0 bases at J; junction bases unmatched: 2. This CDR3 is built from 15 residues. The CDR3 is CATSSHRGAKNIQYF. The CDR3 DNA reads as TGTGCCACCAGCAGTCACAGGGGAGCCAAAAACATTCAGTACTTC. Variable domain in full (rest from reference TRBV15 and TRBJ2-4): DAMVIQNPRYQVTQFGKPVTLSCSQTLNHNVMYWYQQKSSQAPKLLFHYYDKDFNNEADTPDNFQSRRPNTSFCFLDIRSPGLGDTAMYLCATSSHRGAKNIQYFGAGTRLSVL.

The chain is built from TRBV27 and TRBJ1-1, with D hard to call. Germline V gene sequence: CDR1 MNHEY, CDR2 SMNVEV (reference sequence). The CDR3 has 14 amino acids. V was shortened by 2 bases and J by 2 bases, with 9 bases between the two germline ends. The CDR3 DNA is TGTGCCAGCAGTTTACCGGGAGCTAACACTGAAGCTTTCTTT. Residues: CASSLPGANTEAFF.

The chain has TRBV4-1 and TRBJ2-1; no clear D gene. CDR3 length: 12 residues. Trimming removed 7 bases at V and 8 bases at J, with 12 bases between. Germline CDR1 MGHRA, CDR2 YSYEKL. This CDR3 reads CASNNRVDEQFF. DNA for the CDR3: TGCGCCAGCAACAACCGGGTCGATGAGCAGTTCTTC.

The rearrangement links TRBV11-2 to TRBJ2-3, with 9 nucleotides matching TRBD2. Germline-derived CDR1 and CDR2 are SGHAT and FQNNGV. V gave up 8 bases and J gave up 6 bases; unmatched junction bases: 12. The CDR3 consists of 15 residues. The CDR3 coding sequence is TGTGCCAGCTCGGGGGGTCCTAGCGGGACTGATACGCAGTATTTT. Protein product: CASSGGPSGTDTQYF.

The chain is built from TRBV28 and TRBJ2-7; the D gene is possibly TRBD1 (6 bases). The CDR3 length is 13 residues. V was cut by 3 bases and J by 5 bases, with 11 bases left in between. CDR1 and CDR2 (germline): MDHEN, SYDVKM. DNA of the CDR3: TGTGCCAGCAGTTTGGCTCGGACAGACGAGCAGTACTTC. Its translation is CASSLARTDEQYF.

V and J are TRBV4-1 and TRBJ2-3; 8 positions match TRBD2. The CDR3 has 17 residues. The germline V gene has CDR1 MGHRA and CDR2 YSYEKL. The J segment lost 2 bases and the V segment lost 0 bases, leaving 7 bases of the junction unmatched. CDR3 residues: CASSQDRGAGDTDTQYF. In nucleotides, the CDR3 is TGCGCCAGCAGCCAAGATCGTGGAGCGGGAGACACAGATACGCAGTATTTT.

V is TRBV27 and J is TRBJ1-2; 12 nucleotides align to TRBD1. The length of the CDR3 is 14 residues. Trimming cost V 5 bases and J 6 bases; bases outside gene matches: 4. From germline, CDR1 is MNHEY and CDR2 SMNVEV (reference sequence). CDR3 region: CASSPGTGGDGYTF. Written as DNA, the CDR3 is TGTGCCAGCAGTCCAGGGACAGGGGGCGATGGCTACACCTTC.

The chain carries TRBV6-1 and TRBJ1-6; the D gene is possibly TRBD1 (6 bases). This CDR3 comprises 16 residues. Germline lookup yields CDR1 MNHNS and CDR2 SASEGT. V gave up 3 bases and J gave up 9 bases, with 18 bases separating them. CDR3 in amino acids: CASSDSPGQVASPLHF. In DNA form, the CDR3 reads TGTGCCAGCAGTGATAGCCCGGGACAAGTCGCTTCACCCCTCCACTTT.

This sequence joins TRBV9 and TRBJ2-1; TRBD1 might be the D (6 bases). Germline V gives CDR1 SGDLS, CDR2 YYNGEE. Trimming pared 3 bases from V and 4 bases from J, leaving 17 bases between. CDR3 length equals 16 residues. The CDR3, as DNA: TGTGCCAGCAGCGGCAAATGGGGGCAACCGTACAATGAGCAGTTCTTC. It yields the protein CASSGKWGQPYNEQFF.

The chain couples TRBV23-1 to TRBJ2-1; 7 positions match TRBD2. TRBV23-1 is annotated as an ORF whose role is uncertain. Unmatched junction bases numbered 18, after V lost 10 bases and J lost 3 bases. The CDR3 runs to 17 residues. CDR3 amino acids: CATNSLVVLAVYNEQFF. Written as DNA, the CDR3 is TGCGCCACCAATAGCCTCGTGGTGCTAGCGGTCTACAATGAGCAGTTCTTC.

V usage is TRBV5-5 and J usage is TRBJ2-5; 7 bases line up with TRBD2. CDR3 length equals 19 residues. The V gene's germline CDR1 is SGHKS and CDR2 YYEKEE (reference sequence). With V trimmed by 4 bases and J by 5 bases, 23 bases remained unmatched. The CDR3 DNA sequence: TGTGCCAGCAGCGCCCCCGAGGGAGTAGCGGGCCCTTCTTGGGAGACCCAGTACTTC. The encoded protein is CASSAPEGVAGPSWETQYF.

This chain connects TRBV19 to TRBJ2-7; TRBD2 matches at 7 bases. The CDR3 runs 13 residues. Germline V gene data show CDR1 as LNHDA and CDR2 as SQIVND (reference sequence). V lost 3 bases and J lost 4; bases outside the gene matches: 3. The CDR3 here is CASSIGLDYEQYF. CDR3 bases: TGTGCCAGTAGTATCGGACTAGATTACGAGCAGTACTTC.

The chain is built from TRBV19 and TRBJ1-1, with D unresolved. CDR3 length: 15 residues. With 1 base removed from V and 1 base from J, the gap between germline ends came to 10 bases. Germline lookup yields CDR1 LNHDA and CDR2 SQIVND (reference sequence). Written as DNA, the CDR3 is TGTGCCAGTAGTATAGTTGAGGCGGGGAACACTGAAGCTTTCTTT. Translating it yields CASSIVEAGNTEAFF.

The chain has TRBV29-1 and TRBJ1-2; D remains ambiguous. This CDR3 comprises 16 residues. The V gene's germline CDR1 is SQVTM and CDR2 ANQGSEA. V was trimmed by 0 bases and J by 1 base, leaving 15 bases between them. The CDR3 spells CSVEDLSNGRNYGYTF. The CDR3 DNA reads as TGCAGCGTTGAAGATCTCTCAAACGGTCGTAACTATGGCTACACCTTC.